Sequencing of this T cell receptor beta chain was carried out in a study of cytomegalovirus exposure and HLA in healthy donors. Study conclusions and caveats: An apparent linkage of common viral pathogens to several of the most significant clusters emerged in a later analysis.

To note about this clone: Its antigen is currently unknown.

It was with 60 Vbeta and 13 Jbeta primers that the PCR ran. Method: immunoSEQ multiplex PCR; TCRdb's copy keeps in-frame clones and lacks some. The data hold 110,000 to 150,000 clones, with roughly 77% observed a single time. The germline V gene has CDR1 GTSNPN and CDR2 SVGIG (reference sequence). After removal of 1 base from V and 7 bases from J, the junction contained 4 bases not matched to a gene. The CDR3 sequence is 13 residues long. Sequencing used PBMCs. The chain employs TRBV30 and TRBJ1-2, with 9 bases that match TRBD1. This receptor was taken from a female donor in good health and CMV-seronegative. CDR3 nucleotides: TGTGCCTGGAGTGAACAGGGGGCGGTTGGCTACACCTTC. Translation: CAWSEQGAVGYTF.